This TCR beta chain was obtained from a study of shared clonotypes between healthy human individuals. TCRdb keeps only in-frame clones here, not all; method: immunoSEQ multiplex PCR. The sample records nearly 2 million clones, over 85% being singletons. Germline V gene data show CDR1 as MNHNS and CDR2 as SASEGT. This CDR3 has 14 residues. Trimming cost V 0 bases and J 2 bases, with 8 bases left between them. CD45RO-negative CD8 cells positively selected for CCR7 made up the naive population, which excluded terminally differentiated effector memory CD45RA+ cells. The sequencing input was naive CD8+ T cells sorted from blood. The chain carries TRBV6-1 and TRBJ2-7; the D is unclear. The source of this sequence is a man between 18 and 35 years old in good health. CDR3 loop: CASSEAVLTYEQYF. In DNA form, the CDR3 reads TGTGCCAGCAGTGAAGCAGTACTTACCTACGAGCAGTACTTC.